This TCR beta chain came from a study of shared clonotypes between healthy human individuals. The protocol was immunoSEQ multiplex PCR, while the TCRdb copy is restricted to in-frame clones and leaves out a portion. The sample shows 2 million to 2.5 million clones, less than 95% of them seen only once. The CDR3 is 15 residues long. Trimming removed 1 base from V and 3 bases from J; junction bases left unmatched: 2. CDR1 and CDR2 from the germline V gene are MNHEY and SMNVEV (reference sequence). This chain connects TRBV27 to TRBJ2-2; 7 positions match TRBD1. The sample consisted of naive CD4+ T cells from PBMCs. Sample subset: CD45RA+ positively selected. The receptor's source is a man aged 18-30 years in good health. Some clones in this sample may be carry-over from other donors' samples. For the CDR3, the DNA is TGTGCCAGCAGTTTATTAGGGGGCGACACCGGGGAGCTGTTTTTT. As protein: CASSLLGGDTGELFF.